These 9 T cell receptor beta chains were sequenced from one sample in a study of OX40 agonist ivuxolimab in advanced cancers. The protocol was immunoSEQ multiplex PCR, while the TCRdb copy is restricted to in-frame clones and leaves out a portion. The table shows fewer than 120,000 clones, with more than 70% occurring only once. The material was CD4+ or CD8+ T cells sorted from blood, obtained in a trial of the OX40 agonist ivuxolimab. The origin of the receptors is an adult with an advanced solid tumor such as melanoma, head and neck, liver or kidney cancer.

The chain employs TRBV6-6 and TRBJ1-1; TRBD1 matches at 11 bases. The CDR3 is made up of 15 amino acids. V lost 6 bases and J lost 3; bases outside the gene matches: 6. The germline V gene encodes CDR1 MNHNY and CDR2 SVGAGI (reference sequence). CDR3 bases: TGTGCCAGCAGAGGACAGGGGGCTGGCGACACTGAAGCTTTCTTT. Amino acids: CASRGQGAGDTEAFF.

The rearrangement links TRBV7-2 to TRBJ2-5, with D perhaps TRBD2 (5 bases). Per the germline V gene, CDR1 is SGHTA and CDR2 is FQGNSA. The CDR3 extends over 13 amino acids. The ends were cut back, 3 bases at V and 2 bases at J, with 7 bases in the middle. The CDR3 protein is CASSFGIQETQYF. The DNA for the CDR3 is TGTGCCAGCAGCTTCGGGATTCAAGAGACCCAGTACTTC. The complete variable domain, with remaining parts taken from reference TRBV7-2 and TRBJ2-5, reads GAGVSQSPSNKVTEKGKDVELRCDPISGHTALYWYRQSLGQGLEFLIYFQGNSAPDKSGLPSDRFSAERTGGSVSTLTIQRTQQEDSAVYLCASSFGIQETQYFGPGTRLLVL.

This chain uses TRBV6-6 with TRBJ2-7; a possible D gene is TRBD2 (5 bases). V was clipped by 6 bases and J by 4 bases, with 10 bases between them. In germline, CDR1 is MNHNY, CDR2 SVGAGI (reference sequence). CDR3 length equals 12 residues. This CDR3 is CASRRDVYEQYF. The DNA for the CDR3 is TGTGCCAGCAGGAGGGATGTATACGAGCAGTACTTC.

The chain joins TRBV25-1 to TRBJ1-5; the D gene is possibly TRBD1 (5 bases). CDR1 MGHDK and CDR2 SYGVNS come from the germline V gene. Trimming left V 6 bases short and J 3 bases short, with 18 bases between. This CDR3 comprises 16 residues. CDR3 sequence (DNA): TGTGCCAGCAGCGGGGCTCCTTCTCTCTTCAATCAGCCCCAGCATTTT. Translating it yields CASSGAPSLFNQPQHF.

The CDR3 spells CASSLGQLYEQYF. The DNA for the CDR3 is TGCGCCAGCAGCTTGGGACAGCTCTACGAGCAGTACTTC. The rearrangement joins TRBV5-1 to TRBJ2-7, with D maybe TRBD1 (5 bases). V was cut by 0 bases and J by 3 bases, with 7 bases left in between. The germline CDR1 and CDR2 sequences are SGHRS and YFSETQ. CDR3 length: 13 residues.

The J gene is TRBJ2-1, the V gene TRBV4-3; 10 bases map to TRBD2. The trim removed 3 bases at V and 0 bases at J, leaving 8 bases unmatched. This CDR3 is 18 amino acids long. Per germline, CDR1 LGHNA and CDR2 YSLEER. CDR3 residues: CASSQKRAGGSSYNEQFF. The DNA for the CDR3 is TGCGCCAGCAGCCAGAAAAGAGCGGGGGGGAGCTCCTACAATGAGCAGTTCTTC.

The CDR3 DNA reads TGTGCCAGCAGTGTTGACAGGGCCGGGGAGCTGTTTTTT. The encoded protein is CASSVDRAGELFF. The V and J genes are TRBV6-4 and TRBJ2-2; 7 bases map to TRBD1. CDR1 and CDR2 (germline): MRHNA, SNTAGT. After removal of 4 bases from V and 6 bases from J, the junction contained 2 bases not matched to a gene. This CDR3 region has 13 residues.

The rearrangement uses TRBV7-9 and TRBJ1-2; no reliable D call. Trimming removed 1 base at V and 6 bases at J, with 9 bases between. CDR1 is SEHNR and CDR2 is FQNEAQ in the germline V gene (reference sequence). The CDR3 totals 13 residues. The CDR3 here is CASSLGEGNGYTF. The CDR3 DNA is TGTGCCAGCAGCTTAGGGGAGGGAAATGGCTACACCTTC.

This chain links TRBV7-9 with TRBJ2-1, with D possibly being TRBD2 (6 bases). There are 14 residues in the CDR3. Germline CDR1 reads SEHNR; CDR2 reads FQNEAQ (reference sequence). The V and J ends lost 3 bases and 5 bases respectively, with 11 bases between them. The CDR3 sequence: CASSLSSANNEQFF. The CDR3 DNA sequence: TGTGCCAGCAGCTTGTCTAGCGCCAACAATGAGCAGTTCTTC. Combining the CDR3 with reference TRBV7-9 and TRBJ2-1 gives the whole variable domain DTGVSQNPRHKITKRGQNVTFRCDPISEHNRLYWYRQTLGQGPEFLTYFQNEAQLEKSRLLSDRFSAERPKGSFSTLEIQRTEQGDSAMYLCASSLSSANNEQFFGPGTRLTVL.